These 17 T cell receptor beta chains originate from one sample sequenced in a study of shared clonotypes between healthy human individuals. Using immunoSEQ multiplex PCR, the repertoire was profiled, and TCRdb retains in-frame clones only, with some absent. The profile shows fewer than 650,000 clones, 76% of them singletons. The sequenced sample was PBMCs. The source of these receptors is a middle-aged woman in good health. Some clones in this sample may be carry-over from other donors' samples.

The chain joins TRBV28 to TRBJ2-1; 13 nucleotides align to TRBD2. This CDR3 is built from 17 residues. Germline V lookup: CDR1 MDHEN, CDR2 SYDVKM. Germline trimming cut 5 bases from V and 8 bases from J; bases unmatched to any gene: 12. This CDR3 reads CASSSPGTSGKDYEQFF. The CDR3 nucleotides read TGTGCCAGCAGTAGCCCTGGGACTAGCGGGAAAGATTATGAGCAGTTCTTC.

Notes on this clone: A read error is possible here, since a much larger clone lies one base away. Additional DNA sequences in this sample encode the identical CDR3. The CDR3 coding sequence is TGTGCCAGCAGCTTAGTGGGGGGGGAGACCCAGTACTTC. It encodes CASSLVGGETQYF. The chain links TRBV7-9 to TRBJ2-5; TRBD2 matches at 7 bases. The CDR3 sequence is 13 residues long. The trim removed 1 base at V and 5 bases at J, leaving 1 base unmatched. The germline gives CDR1 SEHNR, CDR2 FQNEAQ (reference sequence).

This clone appeared a single time. The rearrangement uses TRBV11-2 and TRBJ2-1; D is unclear. Trimming took 1 base from V and 1 from J, leaving 8 bases between them. CDR3 size: 15 residues. Germline CDR1 SGHAT, CDR2 FQNNGV. CDR3 in DNA: TGTGCCAGCAGCTTAGGACGGCCTTCCTACAATGAGCAGTTCTTC. Its translation: CASSLGRPSYNEQFF.

CDR3 sequence reads: CASSPPSGLAKNIQYF. For the CDR3, the DNA is TGTGCCAGCTCACCACCTAGCGGATTAGCCAAAAACATTCAGTACTTC. The chain links TRBV18 to TRBJ2-4, with a possible D match to TRBD2 (6 bases). Trimming stripped 0 bases from V and 0 bases from J, with 9 bases between. This CDR3 has 16 residues. In germline, CDR1 is KGHSH, CDR2 LQKENI.

The V and J genes are TRBV28 and TRBJ2-7; 11 nucleotides line up with TRBD2. CDR3 length: 15 amino acids. V was pared by 4 bases and J by 3 bases, with 5 bases of the junction left unmatched. CDR1 is MDHEN and CDR2 is SYDVKM in the germline V gene. Here the CDR3 reads CASSSPTSGIYEQYF. For the CDR3, the DNA is TGTGCCAGCAGTTCCCCGACTAGCGGGATCTACGAGCAGTACTTC.

This chain links TRBV6-1 with TRBJ1-5; D perhaps matches TRBD1 (6 bases). This CDR3 is built from 13 residues. Germline lookup yields CDR1 MNHNS and CDR2 SASEGT. Deletions cut 3 bases from V and 11 bases from J, with 14 bases between. This chain's CDR3 is CASSDAGAWAQHF. The CDR3 nucleotides read TGTGCCAGCAGTGATGCAGGGGCGTGGGCCCAGCATTTT.

The chain joins TRBV9 to TRBJ2-2; D is uncertain. The V and J ends lost 4 bases and 4 bases respectively, with 14 bases between them. The germline V gene has CDR1 SGDLS and CDR2 YYNGEE. The CDR3 has 15 amino acids. The CDR3 reads CASSTAAERTGELFF. CDR3 bases: TGTGCCAGCAGCACCGCGGCGGAGCGCACCGGGGAGCTGTTTTTT.

The chain carries TRBV28 and TRBJ1-2; D not resolved. The CDR3 runs to 16 residues. Trimming removed 5 bases from V and 3 bases from J, with 19 bases in between. CDR1 and CDR2 from the germline V gene are MDHEN and SYDVKM. The CDR3 protein is CASSPAGWGGDYGYTF. The CDR3 DNA reads TGTGCCAGCAGTCCCGCGGGTTGGGGAGGTGACTATGGCTACACCTTC.

V usage is TRBV11-3 and J usage is TRBJ2-7, with D hard to call. This CDR3 is 15 amino acids long. The germline V gene has CDR1 SGHNT and CDR2 YENEEA. V was trimmed by 0 bases and J by 0 bases, leaving 9 bases between them. The CDR3 coding sequence is TGTGCCAGCAGCTTAGATCAGCACTACTCCTACGAGCAGTACTTC. Translating it yields CASSLDQHYSYEQYF. Full variable domain (outside the CDR3, taken from reference TRBV11-3 and TRBJ2-7): EAGVVQSPRYKIIEKKQPVAFWCNPISGHNTLYWYLQNLGQGPELLIRYENEEAVDDSQLPKDRFSAERLKGVDSTLKIQPAELGDSAVYLCASSLDQHYSYEQYFGPGTRLTVT.

The chain combines TRBV11-2 with TRBJ2-5; D is unresolved. Germline V gene lookup returns CDR1 SGHAT and CDR2 FQNNGV. V shed 4 bases and J shed 4 bases, with 7 bases lying between them. The CDR3 consists of 12 residues. The CDR3 nucleotides read TGTGCCAGCAGCTCTAGTCGAGAGACCCAGTACTTC. Translating gives CASSSSRETQYF. Supplemented by reference TRBV11-2 and TRBJ2-5, the full variable domain reads EAGVAQSPRYKIIEKRQSVAFWCNPISGHATLYWYQQILGQGPKLLIQFQNNGVVDDSQLPKDRFSAERLKGVDSTLKIQPAKLEDSAVYLCASSSSRETQYFGPGTRLLVL.

With regard to this clone: A read error is likely, as this CDR3 ends without the conserved phenylalanine or tryptophan. The chain joins TRBV30 to TRBJ1-6; TRBD1 matches 9 bases. V shed 5 bases, J shed 11 bases, and the junction held 13 bases outside the gene matches. Germline values: CDR1 GTSNPN, CDR2 SVGIG (reference sequence). The CDR3 spans 15 residues. The CDR3 protein is CAWEDRGGADPPLHL. The CDR3 coding sequence is TGTGCCTGGGAGGACAGGGGAGGAGCGGATCCACCCCTCCACCTT.

The chain links TRBV5-1 to TRBJ1-3, with TRBD1 identical over 7 bases. The germline V gene has CDR1 SGHRS and CDR2 YFSETQ. The CDR3 totals 15 residues. V gave up 1 base and J gave up 3 bases; unmatched junction bases: 4. The CDR3 here is CASSLLGGDGNTIYF. CDR3 bases: TGCGCCAGCAGCTTGCTAGGGGGCGATGGAAACACCATATATTTT.

The chain uses TRBV2 and TRBJ1-4; weak D call: TRBD1 (6 bases). V lost 5 bases and J 8 bases, leaving 15 bases between the germline ends. Germline loops: CDR1 SNHLY, CDR2 FYNNEI. This CDR3 region has 14 residues. Written as DNA, the CDR3 is TGTGCCAGCAGTAAAGGGGGGCCGGGGGAAAAACTGTTTTTT. Encoded protein: CASSKGGPGEKLFF.

Written as DNA, the CDR3 is TGTGCCAGTAGCCGTCGGACAGGGGGCGCGGGGGACACTGAAGCTTTCTTT. This translates into CASSRRTGGAGDTEAFF. This chain joins TRBV19 and TRBJ1-1; 11 nucleotides agree with TRBD1. CDR1 LNHDA and CDR2 SQIVND come from the germline V gene (reference sequence). The CDR3 consists of 17 residues. V was pared by 6 bases and J by 3 bases, with 12 bases of the junction left unmatched.

As for this clone: A far larger clone is a single base away, which makes a read error likely. This specimen includes other DNA sequences encoding the same CDR3. The J gene is TRBJ1-1, the V gene TRBV9, with TRBD1 matching over 9 bases. Germline values: CDR1 SGDLS, CDR2 YYNGEE. This CDR3 comprises 15 residues. This CDR3 reads CASSVGGQGHSEAFF. CDR3 nucleotide sequence: TGTGCCAGCAGCGTAGGGGGACAGGGCCATTCTGAGGCTTTCTTT.

The chain has TRBV7-9 and TRBJ2-1; 7 nucleotides match TRBD2. V lost 7 bases, J lost 9 bases, and 12 bases stayed unmatched. The CDR3 loop spans 14 amino acids. CDR1 is SEHNR and CDR2 is FQNEAQ in the germline V gene (reference sequence). This chain's CDR3 is CASNLMGGRGEQFF. CDR3 nucleotides: TGTGCCAGCAACCTAATGGGCGGGAGAGGTGAGCAGTTCTTC.

The chain recombines TRBV5-6 with TRBJ1-4; TRBD1 might be the D (5 bases). Germline CDR1 SGHDT, CDR2 YYEEEE. The CDR3 runs 15 residues. With 1 base removed from V and 6 bases from J, the gap between germline ends came to 13 bases. The CDR3 region has the DNA TGTGCCAGCAGCTTGAGTCTGGGGCGCGATGAAAAACTGTTTTTT. Protein: CASSLSLGRDEKLFF.